This TCR beta chain derives from a study of beta chain features in type 1 diabetes. Trimming at V came to 2 bases and at J to 4 bases, leaving 2 bases not matched to a gene. The CDR3 has 14 amino acids. In germline, CDR1 is KGHSH, CDR2 LQKENI. Study findings and constraints: High TCR expression in some cells could lead to their over-representation in cDNA sequencing.

With respect to this clone: Its antigen is unknown.

Investigators reverse transcribed all isolated RNA, so they sequenced expressed TCRB transcripts. Repertoires were generated with immunoSEQ multiplex PCR, while TCRdb's copy carries only in-frame clones and drops some. The sample shows approximately 140,000 clones, roughly 9.7% of them seen only once. Every donor provided one heparinised blood draw, which averaged approximately 100 mL. CD45RO/CCR7/CD25/CD127/CD95/CD27 separated CD4+ naive, central memory, regulatory and stem cell-like memory cells by sorting. Sequencing was done on a sample of central memory CD4+ T cells from blood. The V and J genes are TRBV18 and TRBJ2-1; 7 nucleotides align to TRBD2. The TCR was taken from a woman in her thirties or forties in good health. The CDR3 coding sequence is TGTGCCAGCTCACCAGGGCGGGGGTACAATGAGCAGTTCTTC. Translating it yields CASSPGRGYNEQFF.